A single sample gave rise to the 26 T cell receptor beta chains below, sequenced in a study of regulatory T cells in long-lasting Graves disease. Researchers made TCR beta libraries by using iRepertoire HTBI primers and running Arm-PCR on CDR3 regions. TCRdb reprocessed the multiplex PCR reads with MiXCR, giving one entry per CDR3 protein. Seen here are 500,000 or so distinct CDR3 sequences, around 16% observed once, and the top ten hold 12%. Documented time point: newly diagnosed GD, antithyroid drugs for less than 3 months. With RNA extracted from PBMCs as input, the TCR library was made. These sequences were also reported in another study, on T cells in Graves' hyperthyroidism and ophthalmopathy.

Specimen: peripheral blood mononuclear cells (PBMCs), collected at new diagnosis, from a patient treated with antithyroid drugs. Source of these receptors: a man aged 35-49 years with Graves disease.

This clonotype was detected many times. This chain joins TRBV12-3 or TRBV12-4 and TRBJ1-1; tentatively, D is TRBD1 (5 bases). The CDR3 has 15 amino acids. Trimming shortened V by 7 bases and J by 3 bases, and 18 bases separated the two germline ends. The CDR3 DNA follows: TGTGCCAGCACGACTAAGGGAGGACATCACACTGAAGCTTTCTTT. Its translation is CASTTKGGHHTEAFF.

This clonotype came up many times. The J gene is TRBJ1-6, the V gene TRBV3-1; the D gene is possibly TRBD1 (5 bases). CDR3 length: 14 amino acids. V gave up 0 bases and J gave up 8 bases, with 8 bases separating them. Germline-derived CDR1 and CDR2 are LGHDT and YNNKEL (reference sequence). The CDR3 sequence is CASSQDAGDSPLHF. In DNA form, the CDR3 reads TGTGCCAGCAGCCAAGATGCGGGGGATTCACCCCTCCACTTT.

At least ten counts were recorded for this clonotype. The chain uses TRBV5-1 and TRBJ2-3, with D perhaps matching TRBD2 (5 bases). CDR1 and CDR2 (germline): SGHRS, YFSETQ. The CDR3 length is 14 residues. Trimming stripped 0 bases from V and 9 bases from J, with 14 bases between. The DNA of the CDR3 is TGCGCCAGCAGCTTGGCGAGGACTGTGAGGACGCAGTATTTT. Residues: CASSLARTVRTQYF.

Ten or more counts support this clonotype. The chain has TRBV20-1 and TRBJ2-1; D may be TRBD2 (6 bases). The V end was cut by 4 bases, the J end by 2 bases, with 12 bases between. This CDR3 has 14 amino acids. Germline CDR1 is DFQATT and CDR2 is SNEGSKA (reference sequence). CDR3 region: CSATRGSPYNEQFF. The CDR3 nucleotides are TGCAGTGCTACGCGGGGCTCTCCCTACAATGAGCAGTTCTTC.

This sequence joins TRBV27 and TRBJ2-7; D uncertain. The CDR3 covers 13 residues. Trimming shortened V by 6 bases and J by 7 bases, and 16 bases separated the two germline ends. The germline V gene has CDR1 MNHEY and CDR2 SMNVEV (reference sequence). CDR3 coding DNA: TGTGCCAGCAGCTACGAATTGCTTGGGGAGCAGTACTTC. This gives the protein CASSYELLGEQYF.

As concerns this clonotype: This sequence may be a read error, since a much larger clone differs from it by one base. V gene TRBV7-9 combines with J gene TRBJ2-4; TRBD2 might be the D (6 bases). The end of the DNA fits TRBJ2-1 better, so the J call may be wrong. The CDR3 is 16 amino acids. Germline V gene lookup returns CDR1 SEHNR and CDR2 FQNEAQ (reference sequence). The CDR3 DNA is TGTGCCAGCAGCTTATCGGCGGGGCCAGTTGCGGCTGAGCAGTTCTTC. Residues: CASSLSAGPVAAEQFF.

V and J are TRBV19 and TRBJ1-1; 7 bases are shared with TRBD1. V was clipped by 6 bases and J by 0 bases; unmatched bases: 10. Per the germline V gene, CDR1 is LNHDA and CDR2 is SQIVND (reference sequence). The CDR3 loop spans 16 amino acids. The CDR3 is CASSRGTVRMNTEAFF. CDR3 coding DNA: TGTGCCAGTAGCCGCGGGACAGTTAGAATGAACACTGAAGCTTTCTTT.

This clonotype was counted a few times. This sequence joins TRBV6-2 or TRBV6-3 and TRBJ2-1; TRBD1 agrees at 10 bases. Germline V gene data show CDR1 as MNHEY and CDR2 as SVGEGT. Trimming removed 5 bases from V and 4 bases from J; junction bases left unmatched: 5. The CDR3 is made up of 15 amino acids. DNA for the CDR3: TGTGCCAGCAGTGTTGGGACAGGGGTATACAATGAGCAGTTCTTC. The encoded protein is CASSVGTGVYNEQFF.

The CDR3 nucleotides read TGCAGTGCTGGGTTTAGCGGGAGTTTCTACAATGAGCAGTTCTTC. Protein: CSAGFSGSFYNEQFF. The V call is TRBV20-1, the J call TRBJ2-1; 9 positions agree with TRBD2. V dropped 5 bases and J dropped 3; count of bases not matched to a gene: 8. The germline gives CDR1 DFQATT, CDR2 SNEGSKA (reference sequence). This CDR3 is built from 15 residues.

This clonotype was counted many times. V is TRBV6-1 and J is TRBJ2-5; 9 bases map to TRBD2. The V segment lost 1 base and the J segment 6 bases; nucleotides outside the gene matches: 6. The CDR3 consists of 15 residues. Germline V gene sequence: CDR1 MNHNS, CDR2 SASEGT. The CDR3 nucleotides read TGTGCCAGCAGTGAAGTGCTAGCGGGATATAAGACCCAGTACTTC. It is translated as CASSEVLAGYKTQYF.

This clonotype was observed at least ten times. This chain uses TRBV5-1 with TRBJ2-1; a weak D match, TRBD2 (5 bases). The V gene lost 5 bases and the J gene lost 8 bases, with 23 bases spanning the gap. Germline V gives CDR1 SGHRS, CDR2 YFSETQ. This CDR3 has 16 amino acids. The CDR3 protein is CASSSYPRGGVDEQFF. As DNA, the CDR3 is TGCGCCAGCAGTTCCTATCCCCGGGGTGGGGTGGATGAGCAGTTCTTC.

Of note for this clonotype: A much larger clone lies a single base off, so this may be a read error. V and J are TRBV7-9 and TRBJ2-1; TRBD2 might be the D (6 bases). The end of the DNA aligns better with TRBJ2-7, so the J call may be wrong. CDR3 length equals 16 residues. Germline values: CDR1 SEHNR, CDR2 FQNEAQ (reference sequence). The chain's CDR3 is CASSSSRSGPYNEQYF. The CDR3 nucleotides are TGTGCCAGCAGCTCCAGCCGCAGCGGGCCGTACAATGAGCAGTACTTC.

There are many counts of this clonotype. J is TRBJ1-1 and V is TRBV6-5; D is perhaps TRBD1 (5 bases). The ends were cut back, 6 bases at V and 1 base at J, with 12 bases in the middle. Germline V lookup: CDR1 MNHEY, CDR2 SVGAGI. There are 14 residues in the CDR3. For the CDR3, the DNA is TGTGCCAGCAGATACAGGAAATCGAACACTGAAGCTTTCTTT. It specifies CASRYRKSNTEAFF.

The sample holds one count of this clonotype. The rearrangement links TRBV5-4 to TRBJ2-1; 10 nucleotides line up with TRBD2. V trimming: 0 bases; J trimming: 8 bases; junction bases outside the gene matches: 5. The CDR3 sequence is 15 residues long. The germline V gene encodes CDR1 SGHNT and CDR2 YYREEE (reference sequence). The CDR3 DNA sequence: TGTGCCAGCAGCTTGGAACTAGCGGGAACTCATGAGCAGTTCTTC. Its translation is CASSLELAGTHEQFF.

This clonotype has more than one count but fewer than ten. V and J are TRBV6-1 and TRBJ1-3; unclear D gene. V lost 0 bases, J lost 0 bases, and 6 bases lay in between. This CDR3 comprises 15 residues. The V gene's germline CDR1 is MNHNS and CDR2 SASEGT. DNA of the CDR3: TGTGCCAGCAGTGAAGCGCACATCTCTGGAAACACCATATATTTT. Encoded protein: CASSEAHISGNTIYF.

The table lists this clonotype with many counts. The gene calls are TRBV28 and TRBJ1-4; D not resolved. CDR1 is MDHEN and CDR2 is SYDVKM in the germline V gene. The CDR3 extends over 15 amino acids. Trimming removed 6 bases from V and 7 bases from J, with 18 bases in between. The CDR3 nucleotides are TGTGCCAGCAGCTCCCTGGGCAGTGGGAGTGAAAAACTGTTTTTT. It specifies CASSSLGSGSEKLFF.

This clonotype has ten or more counts. The chain recombines TRBV3-1 with TRBJ1-2; D unresolved. Trimming left V 0 bases short and J 3 bases short, with 14 bases between. Germline V lookup: CDR1 LGHDT, CDR2 YNNKEL (reference sequence). The CDR3 is made up of 16 amino acids. This CDR3 reads CASSQDVKTDHYGYTF. The CDR3 bases are TGTGCCAGCAGCCAAGATGTGAAAACAGACCACTATGGCTACACCTTC.

The chain employs TRBV7-3 and TRBJ2-1; the match to TRBD2 covers 14 bases. CDR3 length equals 17 residues. From germline, CDR1 is SGHTA and CDR2 FQGTGA. Losses at the gene ends were 4 bases for V and 6 bases for J; bases not matched to a gene: 8. The CDR3 bases are TGTGCCAGCAGCTCAGACCGACTAGCGGGGGGGGTCAATGAGCAGTTCTTC. Encoded protein: CASSSDRLAGGVNEQFF.

Of note for this clonotype: One base away lies a much larger clone, so this may be a sequencing read error. J is TRBJ1-1 and V is TRBV5-5, with 9 bases identical to TRBD1. CDR1 is SGHKS, CDR2 YYEKEE, per germline (reference sequence). V lost 3 bases and J lost 5; bases outside the gene matches: 11. The CDR3 sequence is 16 residues long. CDR3 nucleotides: TGTGCCAGCAGCTCGCCGGACAGGGGTGTGAGGACTGAAGCTTTCTTT. This codes for CASSSPDRGVRTEAFF.

V and J are TRBV6-2 or TRBV6-3 and TRBJ2-1, with TRBD2 as a possible D gene (6 bases). The germline V and J ends were trimmed by 6 bases and 7 bases, with 19 bases remaining between them. The CDR3 length is 15 residues. Germline CDR1 is MNHEY and CDR2 is SVGEGT. Here the CDR3 DNA reads TGTGCCAGCAGCTTGGGACTCCTTCGTGCTAATGAGCAGTTCTTC. This gives the protein CASSLGLLRANEQFF.

This chain links TRBV3-1 with TRBJ2-5; D ambiguous. With 0 bases removed from V and 3 bases from J, the gap between germline ends came to 8 bases. The CDR3 covers 14 residues. CDR1 is LGHDT and CDR2 is YNNKEL in the germline V gene (reference sequence). The CDR3 spells CASSQELGEETQYF. For the CDR3, the DNA is TGTGCCAGCAGCCAAGAATTGGGTGAAGAGACCCAGTACTTC.

In its sample, this clonotype was seen a few times. The chain carries TRBV18 and TRBJ2-5; the D call may be TRBD1 or TRBD2 (5 bases each). Germline loops: CDR1 KGHSH, CDR2 LQKENI. Trimming cost V 3 bases and J 4 bases, with 15 bases left between them. This CDR3 is built from 15 residues. CDR3 nucleotide sequence: TGTGCCAGCTCACCGGGGGTTGAGGGGCGAGAGACCCAGTACTTC. The encoded protein is CASSPGVEGRETQYF.

This clonotype was detected ten times or more. The chain carries TRBV20-1 and TRBJ2-7, with TRBD2 matching 11 bases. Germline lookup yields CDR1 DFQATT and CDR2 SNEGSKA (reference sequence). V lost 5 bases and J lost 2; bases outside the gene matches: 5. The CDR3 is 14 amino acids. The CDR3 nucleotides read TGCAGTGCTTCCGGGACTAGCGGAACCTACGAGCAGTACTTC. The encoded protein is CSASGTSGTYEQYF.

CDR3 nucleotide sequence: TGTGCCAGCAGCCCCCGAGGGGGTCCCACAACCTACGAGCAGTACTTC. Residues: CASSPRGGPTTYEQYF. This chain connects TRBV9 to TRBJ2-7; TRBD1 might be the D (6 bases). The germline gives CDR1 SGDLS, CDR2 YYNGEE. Trimming pared 4 bases from V and 2 bases from J, leaving 19 bases between. The CDR3 has 16 amino acids.

The gene calls are TRBV6-2 or TRBV6-3 and TRBJ2-3; 16 positions agree with TRBD2. CDR3 size: 17 residues. Per germline, CDR1 MNHEY and CDR2 SVGEGT. The trim removed 7 bases at V and 6 bases at J, leaving 10 bases unmatched. The CDR3 coding sequence is TGTGCCAGCACTCCAGGGACTAGCGGGAGGGCCTTGGATACGCAGTATTTT. Translation: CASTPGTSGRALDTQYF.

The chain couples TRBV6-2 or TRBV6-3 to TRBJ2-2, with D hard to call. V was clipped by 2 bases and J by 6 bases, with 13 bases between them. CDR1 is MNHEY and CDR2 is SVGEGT in the germline V gene. The CDR3 runs to 15 residues. CDR3 DNA: TGTGCCAGCAGTTACAGCACGGGTATGGCCGGGGAGCTGTTTTTT. This sequence encodes CASSYSTGMAGELFF.